The rows below give T cell receptor beta chains drawn from one sample of a study of T cells in Graves' hyperthyroidism and ophthalmopathy. TCRdb re-called the multiplex PCR reads through MiXCR, storing one row per CDR3 protein. The sample has approximately 330,000 distinct CDR3 sequences, over 20% seen once. Sequenced sample: blood. The receptors were gathered from a woman between 45 and 65 years old with Graves' hyperthyroidism. The CDR3 runs from the conserved cysteine through the conserved F or W. The D gene is left open where the match is weak. Expanded clones get a size class; other rows say once, few or many, or leave the size out.

>few|TRBJ1-1|.|TRBV5-1
CASSLAGRAALF
TGCGCCAGCAGCTTGGCAGGTAGGGCTGCTCTCTTT
>.|TRBJ2-5|TRBD1|TRBV28
CACSSSSTGCHF
TGTGCCTGCAGTTCATCTTCGACAGGGTGCCACTTC
>.|TRBJ2-3|TRBD2|TRBV13
CASSLLRRGGRTQYF
TGTGCCAGCAGCTTACTTCGGCGGGGGGGGCGTACGCAGTATTTT
>many|TRBJ2-2|.|TRBV6-1
CASSRRTGRSTGELFF
TGTGCCAGCAGTCGACGAACAGGGAGGTCAACCGGGGAGCTGTTTTTT
>few|TRBJ2-2|TRBD2|TRBV9
CASSVDGRGTGELFF
TGTGCCAGCAGCGTCGATGGGAGGGGAACCGGGGAGCTGTTTTTT
>.|TRBJ1-5|.|TRBV6-1
CASSDPGGGQPQHF
TGTGCCAGCAGTGATCCGGGAGGGGGTCAGCCCCAGCATTTT
>.|TRBJ2-1|.|TRBV12-3/TRBV12-4
CASVGHLYNEQFF
TGTGCCAGCGTGGGACACCTATACAATGAGCAGTTCTTC
>many|TRBJ2-5|.|TRBV7-9
CASSTRQHQETQYF
TGTGCCAGCAGCACCCGACAGCACCAAGAGACCCAGTACTTC
>.|TRBJ1-2|TRBD1|TRBV24-1
CATSDSDRDAYGYTF
TGTGCCACCAGTGACTCTGACAGGGACGCGTATGGCTACACCTTC
>few|TRBJ1-2|.|TRBV12-3/TRBV12-4
CASSETSPHYGYTF
TGTGCCAGCAGCGAGACAAGTCCCCACTATGGCTACACCTTC
>many|TRBJ2-3|TRBD2|TRBV2
CASSPTSGDTDTQYF
TGTGCCAGCAGTCCGACTAGCGGGGACACAGATACGCAGTATTTT
>few|TRBJ1-6|.|TRBV19
CASSIWRGQGNSPLHF
TGTGCCAGTAGTATTTGGCGGGGACAAGGGAATTCACCCCTCCACTTT
>many|TRBJ1-6|.|TRBV28
CASSFRHAGNNSPLHF
TGTGCCAGCAGTTTCCGACATGCAGGAAATAATTCACCCCTCCACTTT
>many|TRBJ2-7|TRBD2|TRBV5-1
CASSSGLQRGSSYEQYF
TGCGCCAGCAGCTCGGGACTACAGAGGGGTAGCTCCTACGAGCAGTACTTC
>many|TRBJ2-7|TRBD2|TRBV15
CATSREASGSSYEQYF
TGTGCCACCAGCAGAGAAGCTAGCGGGAGCTCCTACGAGCAGTACTTC
>few|TRBJ2-3|TRBD2|TRBV10-1
CASSDGGGINTQYF
TGCGCCAGCAGTGACGGCGGGGGGATTAATACGCAGTATTTT
>.|TRBJ2-3|.|TRBV10-3
CAISDVVASADTQYF
TGTGCCATCAGTGATGTGGTGGCTTCCGCTGATACGCAGTATTTT
>.|TRBJ2-7|TRBD1|TRBV4-2
CASSRDYAGTGGGYEQYF
TGTGCCAGCAGCCGAGACTACGCCGGGACAGGGGGCGGGTACGAGCAGTACTTC
>many|TRBJ2-3|.|TRBV25-1
CASSEFRQGYTDTQYF
TGTGCCAGCAGTGAATTTAGGCAGGGCTACACAGATACGCAGTATTTT
>many|TRBJ1-2|.|TRBV30
CAWSRDGYGYTF
TGTGCCTGGAGTCGAGACGGTTATGGCTACACCTTC
>.|TRBJ1-1|.|TRBV24-1
CATLEGGAFF
TGTGCCACCTTAGAGGGGGGAGCTTTCTTT
>.|TRBJ2-1|TRBD2|TRBV6-4
CASSSVSGMKYNEQFF
TGTGCCAGCAGTTCAGTTAGCGGGATGAAGTACAATGAGCAGTTCTTC
>.|TRBJ1-2|.|TRBV28
CASSGLAGVSGEGRDGYTF
TGTGCCAGCAGTGGACTAGCGGGAGTATCCGGGGAGGGCCGGGATGGCTACACCTTC
>few|TRBJ2-5|.|TRBV11-3
CASSRDFGETQYF
TGTGCCAGCAGTAGGGATTTTGGAGAGACCCAGTACTTC
>.|TRBJ1-4|.|TRBV4-1
CASSRVTENEKLFF
TGCGCCAGCAGCCGCGTAACCGAGAATGAAAAACTGTTTTTT
>few|TRBJ2-1|TRBD2|TRBV6-4
CASSERAGGQNEQFF
TGTGCCAGCAGTGAACGAGCGGGGGGGCAGAATGAGCAGTTCTTC
>many|TRBJ1-1|.|TRBV12-3/TRBV12-4
CASSSEAGWGTEAFF
TGTGCCAGCAGCTCCGAAGCGGGGTGGGGCACTGAAGCTTTCTTT
>many|TRBJ2-3|.|TRBV5-1
CASSLFSGYTDTQYF
TGCGCCAGCAGCTTGTTTAGCGGATACACAGATACGCAGTATTTT
>.|TRBJ2-3|TRBD2|TRBV20-1
CSARASGGWSTDTQYF
TGCAGTGCTAGAGCGTCGGGGGGGTGGAGCACAGATACGCAGTATTTT
>many|TRBJ1-1|.|TRBV9
CASSVSYRATEAFF
TGTGCCAGCAGCGTAAGTTACAGGGCCACTGAAGCTTTCTTT
>many|TRBJ2-3|TRBD2|TRBV20-1
CSARGGGTDTQYF
TGCAGTGCTAGAGGCGGGGGTACAGATACGCAGTATTTT
>few|TRBJ2-5|TRBD1|TRBV4-1
CASSHGDRWKTQYF
TGCGCCAGCAGCCACGGGGACAGGTGGAAGACCCAGTACTTC
>once|TRBJ2-3|TRBD2|TRBV19
CASSPRTSGSDTQYF
TGTGCCAGTAGTCCCAGGACTAGCGGGTCAGATACGCAGTATTTT
>.|TRBJ1-5|TRBD1|TRBV6-1
CASSEGQGVYQPQHF
TGTGCCAGCAGTGAGGGACAGGGGGTCTATCAGCCCCAGCATTTT
>.|TRBJ1-3|.|TRBV10-3
CAISDDGHNSGNTIYF
TGTGCCATCAGTGACGACGGACACAACTCTGGAAACACCATATATTTT
>few|TRBJ2-1|TRBD2|TRBV5-8
CASSVSGSGDNEQFF
TGTGCCAGCAGCGTTAGCGGGAGCGGAGACAATGAGCAGTTCTTC
>many|TRBJ2-2|TRBD2|TRBV7-9
CASSTLAGGKTGELFF
TGTGCCAGCAGCACCTTAGCGGGAGGAAAGACCGGGGAGCTGTTTTTT
>.|TRBJ1-1|.|TRBV5-1
CASSRLHTEAFF
TGTGCCAGCAGTCGACTGCACACTGAAGCTTTCTTT
>.|TRBJ2-7|.|TRBV11-2
CASSLGPAAYEQYF
TGTGCCAGCAGCTTAGGCCCTGCGGCCTACGAGCAGTACTTC
>.|TRBJ2-7|TRBD1|TRBV24-1
CATSDSGTGSHEQYF
TGTGCCACCAGTGATTCCGGGACAGGGTCGCACGAGCAGTACTTC